The 26 T cell receptor beta chains below all came from one sample that was sequenced in a study of T-cell memory formation after mild COVID-19. TCRdb reanalysed the 5' RACE reads using MiXCR and keeps one entry per CDR3 protein. The data hold more than 55,000 distinct CDR3 sequences, with more than 8% observed a single time. The sample taken for sequencing was PBMCs or a T cell subset sorted from them (not recorded which). These receptors all stem from a man aged 18 to 29 who had mild COVID-19 (a few samples of this study predate the infection). Cell type and time point are not known.

This clonotype was seen a few times. The chain links TRBV4-2 to TRBJ2-7; D tentatively fits TRBD1 or TRBD2 (5 bases each). CDR3 length equals 14 residues. V lost 4 bases to trimming and J lost 1 base, with 11 bases between them. The V gene's germline CDR1 is LGHNA and CDR2 YNFKEQ. CDR3 sequence (DNA): TGTGCCAGCAGCCCCCGGGACGGTTCCTACGAGCAGTACTTC. Protein sequence: CASSPRDGSYEQYF.

This clonotype was seen a handful of times. V gene TRBV12-3 or TRBV12-4 combines with J gene TRBJ2-3; 8 bases are shared with TRBD2. The ends lost 5 bases at V and 1 base at J; junction bases unmatched: 2. The CDR3 covers 14 residues. CDR3 loop: CASSILAGTDTQYF. CDR3 bases: TGTGCCAGCAGTATACTAGCGGGCACAGATACGCAGTATTTT.

CDR3 residues: CAWGRLLLGSNTGELFF. DNA of the CDR3: TGTGCCTGGGGACGGCTACTTCTGGGTTCGAACACCGGGGAGCTGTTTTTT. V and J are TRBV7-8 and TRBJ2-2, with D perhaps being TRBD1 or TRBD2 (5 bases each). The V gene's germline CDR1 is SGHVS and CDR2 FQNEAQ. Trimming stripped 11 bases from V and 0 bases from J, with 22 bases between. This CDR3 comprises 17 residues.

This clonotype appeared many times. CDR3 protein: CASSLDPLSGREFF. Here the CDR3 DNA reads TGTGCCAGCAGCTTAGACCCCCTCAGTGGTCGTGAGTTCTTC. The chain links TRBV11-2 to TRBJ2-1; no clear D gene. Trimming took 0 bases from V and 14 from J, leaving 17 bases between them. This CDR3 contains 14 residues. The germline V gene has CDR1 SGHAT and CDR2 FQNNGV. The full variable domain, rest sourced from reference TRBV11-2 and TRBJ2-1, is EAGVAQSPRYKIIEKRQSVAFWCNPISGHATLYWYQQILGQGPKLLIQFQNNGVVDDSQLPKDRFSAERLKGVDSTLKIQPAKLEDSAVYLCASSLDPLSGREFFGPGTRLTVL.

This clonotype occurred many times. The rearrangement joins TRBV6-5 to TRBJ1-6; weak D call: TRBD1 (5 bases). Germline-derived CDR1 and CDR2 are MNHEY and SVGAGI. The CDR3 spans 15 residues. V lost 0 bases and J lost 8, with 11 bases in between. Written as DNA, the CDR3 is TGTGCCAGCAGTTACTCGGGACCGGGCGATTCACCCCTCCACTTT. It translates to CASSYSGPGDSPLHF.

The table lists this clonotype with many counts. The chain is built from TRBV18 and TRBJ1-1; no clear D gene. The V and J ends lost 1 base and 5 bases respectively, with 17 bases between them. Germline CDR1 and CDR2: KGHSH and LQKENI. This CDR3 region has 16 residues. The CDR3 loop reads CASSPLGAVTGTEAFF. The CDR3 DNA reads TGTGCCAGCTCACCACTGGGAGCGGTAACGGGAACTGAAGCTTTCTTT.

The V gene is TRBV7-9, the J gene TRBJ1-6; D ambiguous. The CDR3 covers 16 residues. V lost 0 bases, J lost 9 bases, and 15 bases lay in between. Germline V gives CDR1 SEHNR, CDR2 FQNEAQ (reference sequence). The CDR3 nucleotides are TGTGCCAGCAGCTTAGCGCGGCGAGGGTTCGGTTCACCCCTCCACTTT. Encoded protein: CASSLARRGFGSPLHF.

The DNA for the CDR3 is TGCAGCGCCGGACAGGGGAATGAGCAGTTCTTC. Translation gives CSAGQGNEQFF. This chain uses TRBV29-1 with TRBJ2-1; 9 bases line up with TRBD1. Germline V gene lookup returns CDR1 SQVTM and CDR2 ANQGSEA. V lost 7 bases to trimming and J lost 7 bases; unmatched junction nucleotides: 2. The CDR3 covers 11 residues.

This clonotype was counted only a few times. The chain carries TRBV20-1 and TRBJ2-7; D remains ambiguous. Trimming left V 2 bases short and J 0 bases short, with 8 bases between. The CDR3 runs to 13 residues. The germline gives CDR1 DFQATT, CDR2 SNEGSKA (reference sequence). This CDR3 reads CSARLKGSYEQYF. The CDR3 DNA follows: TGCAGTGCTAGATTAAAGGGCTCCTACGAGCAGTACTTC.

V usage is TRBV7-3 and J usage is TRBJ2-1, with TRBD1 matching 7 bases. CDR1 and CDR2 from the germline V gene are SGHTA and FQGTGA. With 5 bases clipped from V and 2 bases from J, the junction kept 9 bases outside the gene matches. This CDR3 has 16 amino acids. The chain's CDR3 is CASSPTGTATYNEQFF. The DNA for the CDR3 is TGTGCCAGCAGCCCAACGGGGACAGCCACCTACAATGAGCAGTTCTTC. Using reference TRBV7-3 and TRBJ2-1 for the parts outside the CDR3, the full variable domain is GAGVSQTPSNKVTEKGKYVELRCDPISGHTALYWYRQSLGQGPEFLIYFQGTGAADDSGLPNDRFFAVRPEGSVSTLKIQRTERGDSAVYLCASSPTGTATYNEQFFGPGTRLTVL.

This clonotype was found a few times. The chain combines TRBV20-1 with TRBJ2-5, with a possible D match to TRBD1 (5 bases). The CDR3 totals 15 residues. Germline V gene lookup returns CDR1 DFQATT and CDR2 SNEGSKA (reference sequence). Trimming left V 0 bases short and J 4 bases short, with 15 bases between. The CDR3 region has the DNA TGCAGTGCTAGAGATGGCCCAGGGATGGGAGAGACCCAGTACTTC. Translated: CSARDGPGMGETQYF.

V is TRBV4-3 and J is TRBJ2-7; the match to TRBD1 covers 7 bases. The V gene end was trimmed by 3 bases and the J gene end by 3 bases; junction bases not matched to a gene: 8. Germline CDR1 LGHNA, CDR2 YSLEER. The CDR3 loop spans 15 amino acids. Written as DNA, the CDR3 is TGCGCCAGCAGCCAGGAACCAAGGACAGGCTACGAGCAGTACTTC. It encodes CASSQEPRTGYEQYF.

This clonotype was detected only a few times. V is TRBV6-2 or TRBV6-3 and J is TRBJ2-7; D gene uncertain. Germline V gene data show CDR1 as MNHEY and CDR2 as SVGEGT. With 2 bases removed from V and 0 bases from J, the gap between germline ends came to 11 bases. The CDR3 is made up of 15 amino acids. The CDR3 nucleotides read TGTGCCAGCAGTTACGACGCCACGGGCTCCTACGAGCAGTACTTC. Amino acid sequence: CASSYDATGSYEQYF.

This clonotype occurred a few times. V is TRBV27 and J is TRBJ2-7, with 8 bases matching TRBD2. V was clipped by 1 base and J by 6 bases; unmatched bases: 5. Per the germline V gene, CDR1 is MNHEY and CDR2 is SMNVEV (reference sequence). The CDR3 has 14 amino acids. The CDR3 DNA reads as TGTGCCAGCAGTTTATTCGGGGGGGACGGCGAGCAGTACTTC. It translates to CASSLFGGDGEQYF.

In its sample, this clonotype was seen many times. The rearrangement uses TRBV7-2 and TRBJ1-2; no reliable D call. The CDR3 sequence is 14 residues long. Trimming pared 1 base from V and 3 bases from J, leaving 9 bases between. The germline gives CDR1 SGHTA, CDR2 FQGNSA. CDR3 sequence: CASSLGRGDYGYTF. As DNA, the CDR3 is TGTGCCAGCAGCTTAGGGCGGGGAGACTATGGCTACACCTTC.

V usage is TRBV25-1 and J usage is TRBJ2-1; unclear D gene. This CDR3 has 14 amino acids. In germline, CDR1 is MGHDK, CDR2 SYGVNS. Trimming took 3 bases from V and 3 from J, leaving 9 bases between them. The CDR3 nucleotides are TGTGCCAGCAGTGACGGAGTACGCTACAATGAGCAGTTCTTC. Amino acid sequence: CASSDGVRYNEQFF.

Ten or more counts support this clonotype. The CDR3 loop is CASSPSGMNTEAFF. CDR3 sequence (DNA): TGTGCCAGCTCACCAAGCGGAATGAACACTGAAGCTTTCTTT. V is TRBV18 and J is TRBJ1-1; no definite D call. CDR3 length equals 14 residues. Trimming removed 2 bases from V and 0 bases from J, with 7 bases in between. From germline, CDR1 is KGHSH and CDR2 LQKENI. Supplemented by reference TRBV18 and TRBJ1-1, the full variable domain reads NAGVMQNPRHLVRRRGQEARLRCSPMKGHSHVYWYRQLPEEGLKFMVYLQKENIIDESGMPKERFSAEFPKEGPSILRIQQVVRGDSAAYFCASSPSGMNTEAFFGQGTRLTVV.

The chain has TRBV18 and TRBJ2-6; weak D call: TRBD1 (6 bases). The germline gives CDR1 KGHSH, CDR2 LQKENI. CDR3 length equals 16 residues. V dropped 3 bases and J dropped 2 bases, with 11 bases sitting between them. The CDR3 loop is CASSPQQGAGANVLTF. CDR3 DNA: TGTGCCAGCTCACCCCAACAGGGCGCTGGGGCCAACGTCCTGACTTTC.

The CDR3 nucleotides read TGTGCCAGCAGCCTTCAACAGGGTCTTTTGGGCGAAAAACTGTTTTTT. Its translation: CASSLQQGLLGEKLFF. V is TRBV7-9 and J is TRBJ1-4; D may be TRBD1 (6 bases). The CDR3 totals 16 residues. Germline CDR1 is SEHNR and CDR2 is FQNEAQ (reference sequence). Trimming removed 5 bases at V and 8 bases at J, with 21 bases between.

There are many counts of this clonotype. V gene TRBV23-1 combines with J gene TRBJ2-4; D unresolved. TRBV23-1 is an ORF for which the function is uncertain. The ends were cut back, 5 bases at V and 8 bases at J, with 25 bases in the middle. The CDR3 runs to 17 residues. Written as DNA, the CDR3 is TGCGCCAGCAGTATTCCCGTGTGGCCCTTGCCCAAGGACATTCAGTACTTC. This sequence encodes CASSIPVWPLPKDIQYF.

The chain joins TRBV7-2 to TRBJ1-5; the D is unclear. V was clipped by 5 bases and J by 6 bases, with 11 bases between them. CDR1 and CDR2 from the germline V gene are SGHTA and FQGNSA. CDR3 length equals 13 residues. CDR3 amino acids: CASSLPSGQPQHF. Written as DNA, the CDR3 is TGTGCCAGCAGCCTTCCCTCCGGTCAGCCCCAGCATTTT.

This clonotype was detected only a few times. The CDR3 loop reads CASQIPQGGEQYF. The CDR3 bases are TGTGCCAGTCAGATTCCCCAGGGAGGCGAGCAGTACTTC. The chain employs TRBV7-2 and TRBJ2-7; tentatively, D is TRBD2 (6 bases). Germline V gene data show CDR1 as SGHTA and CDR2 as FQGNSA. The CDR3 has 13 amino acids. V lost 9 bases and J 6 bases, leaving 18 bases between the germline ends. Together with reference TRBV7-2 and TRBJ2-7, the CDR3 gives the full variable domain: GAGVSQSPSNKVTEKGKDVELRCDPISGHTALYWYRQSLGQGLEFLIYFQGNSAPDKSGLPSDRFSAERTGGSVSTLTIQRTQQEDSAVYLCASQIPQGGEQYFGPGTRLTVT.

The chain carries TRBV12-3 or TRBV12-4 and TRBJ2-2, with 9 bases fitting TRBD2. The CDR3 length is 15 residues. V was pared by 6 bases and J by 0 bases, with 2 bases of the junction left unmatched. Here the CDR3 reads CASRTSGSNTGELFF. The DNA of the CDR3 is TGTGCCAGCAGGACTAGCGGCTCGAACACCGGGGAGCTGTTTTTT.

The J gene is TRBJ1-1, the V gene TRBV20-1, with no clear D. The CDR3 is 12 amino acids. Looked up from germline, CDR1 is DFQATT and CDR2 is SNEGSKA (reference sequence). CDR3 nucleotide sequence: TGCAGCGGAACCGGATCGAACACTGAAGCTTTCTTT. Amino acid sequence: CSGTGSNTEAFF.

This chain connects TRBV7-3 to TRBJ2-3; perhaps TRBD1 as D (6 bases). CDR3 length: 16 residues. The V end lost 1 base, the J end lost 0 bases, and 11 bases lay between the germline ends. CDR1 and CDR2 from the germline V gene are SGHTA and FQGTGA. CDR3 protein: CASSLIGGPSTDTQYF. The CDR3 nucleotides read TGTGCCAGCAGCTTAATAGGGGGACCTAGCACAGATACGCAGTATTTT.

This chain links TRBV28 with TRBJ1-1, with D unresolved. Germline V gene lookup returns CDR1 MDHEN and CDR2 SYDVKM. This CDR3 region has 14 residues. V was clipped by 0 bases and J by 1 base, with 6 bases between them. CDR3 DNA sequence: TGTGCCAGCAGTTTATGGGAGGGGAACACTGAAGCTTTCTTT. Translated: CASSLWEGNTEAFF.